These 21 T cell receptor beta chains came from one sample sequenced in a study of regulatory and conventional T cells in RAG deficiency. Conventional CD4+ T cells were sorted from blood as CD25-low CD127-high cells. The method was immunoSEQ multiplex PCR; TCRdb's version includes in-frame clones alone and lacks a portion of them. The sample lists fewer than 40,000 clones, about three quarters seen once, with 3.4% in the top ten. A further study also used this sample, focusing on regulatory T cells. Per that study: Amplification used 52 TRBV primers and 13 TRBJ primers.

The sequencing input was CD4+ effector T cells sorted from blood. Every receptor here comes from a human donor in good health.

The chain carries TRBV2 and TRBJ1-2, with D tentatively TRBD1 (5 bases). The CDR3 is 12 amino acids. The germline V gene has CDR1 SNHLY and CDR2 FYNNEI. The ends were cut back, 7 bases at V and 6 bases at J, with 12 bases in the middle. The CDR3: CASNSRADGYTF. The CDR3 DNA follows: TGTGCCAGCAACAGCAGGGCGGATGGCTACACCTTC.

This rearrangement joins TRBV15 to TRBJ2-1; D ambiguous. V was shortened by 6 bases and J by 0 bases, with 9 bases between the two germline ends. The CDR3 is 14 amino acids. The germline gives CDR1 LNHNV, CDR2 YYDKDF (reference sequence). The CDR3 bases are TGTGCCACCAGTAGGCCATACTCCTACAATGAGCAGTTCTTC. Its translation is CATSRPYSYNEQFF.

This clone has just a few counts. The chain uses TRBV25-1 and TRBJ2-7; no reliable D call. CDR3 size: 12 residues. The V gene lost 7 bases and the J gene lost 0 bases, with 7 bases spanning the gap. The V gene's germline CDR1 is MGHDK and CDR2 SYGVNS. The CDR3 DNA reads as TGTGCCAGCACAGATTTCTCCTACGAGCAGTACTTC. It encodes CASTDFSYEQYF.

The chain is built from TRBV11-2 and TRBJ2-7; 7 bases fit TRBD1. The V segment lost 5 bases and the J segment 3 bases; nucleotides outside the gene matches: 10. The CDR3 loop spans 15 amino acids. CDR1 is SGHAT, CDR2 FQNNGV, per germline. The CDR3 loop reads CASSPLTGTSYEQYF. The CDR3 DNA reads TGTGCCAGCAGCCCACTGACAGGGACCAGCTACGAGCAGTACTTC. Based on the CDR3 plus reference TRBV11-2 and TRBJ2-7, the full variable domain is EAGVAQSPRYKIIEKRQSVAFWCNPISGHATLYWYQQILGQGPKLLIQFQNNGVVDDSQLPKDRFSAERLKGVDSTLKIQPAKLEDSAVYLCASSPLTGTSYEQYFGPGTRLTVT.

This clone was observed a single time. The rearrangement links TRBV21-1 to TRBJ2-5; the table names TRBD1, a call not compared with the DNA. TRBV21-1 is termed a pseudogene. There are 15 residues in the CDR3. CDR3 DNA: TGTGCCAGCAGCAAAGGCAAGGGGGTACAAGAGACCCAGTACTTC. It translates to CASSKGKGVQETQYF.

The chain carries TRBV6-1 and TRBJ2-7, with 7 bases that match TRBD1. This CDR3 is built from 13 residues. J gave up 4 bases and V 6 bases, and 6 bases lay outside the gene matches. Per the germline V gene, CDR1 is MNHNS and CDR2 is SASEGT. For the CDR3, the DNA is TGTGCCAGCAGCCTCCGGGACAGTTACGAGCAGTACTTC. Translating gives CASSLRDSYEQYF.

The chain is built from TRBV15 and TRBJ1-2; D call uncertain. The CDR3 extends over 14 amino acids. Germline V lookup: CDR1 LNHNV, CDR2 YYDKDF (reference sequence). V lost 2 bases and J lost 12, with 19 bases in between. This CDR3 is CATSRLDTSIGNTF. In DNA, the CDR3 is TGTGCCACCAGCAGACTAGACACCAGCATCGGGAACACCTTC.

The V call is TRBV28, the J call TRBJ1-1; weak D call: TRBD1 (5 bases). This CDR3 is built from 15 residues. Trimming shortened V by 2 bases and J by 4 bases, and 14 bases separated the two germline ends. Per the germline V gene, CDR1 is MDHEN and CDR2 is SYDVKM. The CDR3 coding sequence is TGTGCCAGCAGTTTAGGGGGAGGCGTTTTCACTGAAGCTTTCTTT. This translates into CASSLGGGVFTEAFF. Based on the CDR3 plus reference TRBV28 and TRBJ1-1, the full variable domain is DVKVTQSSRYLVKRTGEKVFLECVQDMDHENMFWYRQDPGLGLRLIYFSYDVKMKEKGDIPEGYSVSREKKERFSLILESASTNQTSMYLCASSLGGGVFTEAFFGQGTRLTVV.

The chain uses TRBV5-6 and TRBJ1-2; D gene ambiguous. Trimming left V 3 bases short and J 3 bases short, with 15 bases between. Germline assignment: CDR1 SGHDT and CDR2 YYEEEE. The CDR3 consists of 15 residues. The chain's CDR3 is CASSSSYSTDYGYTF. Here the CDR3 DNA reads TGTGCCAGCAGCTCGTCCTACTCCACCGACTATGGCTACACCTTC.

This rearrangement joins TRBV28 to TRBJ2-6; perhaps TRBD1 as D (5 bases). Germline loops: CDR1 MDHEN, CDR2 SYDVKM. CDR3 length: 15 amino acids. Between the trimmed V and J ends, which lost 4 bases and 0 bases, there was a span of 7 bases. The CDR3 DNA reads as TGTGCCAGCAGTTGGGGCATCTCTGGGGCCAACGTCCTGACTTTC. It specifies CASSWGISGANVLTF. The full variable domain, its missing parts supplied by reference TRBV28 and TRBJ2-6, is DVKVTQSSRYLVKRTGEKVFLECVQDMDHENMFWYRQDPGLGLRLIYFSYDVKMKEKGDIPEGYSVSREKKERFSLILESASTNQTSMYLCASSWGISGANVLTFGAGSRLTVL.

The chain joins TRBV11-2 to TRBJ2-1; 9 nucleotides match TRBD1. V lost 5 bases, J lost 4 bases, and 9 bases stayed unmatched. The CDR3 has 16 amino acids. Germline lookup yields CDR1 SGHAT and CDR2 FQNNGV. CDR3 coding DNA: TGTGCCAGCAGCACCCTAGACAGGGGGACTTACAATGAGCAGTTCTTC. Translating gives CASSTLDRGTYNEQFF. Complete variable domain (other parts from reference TRBV11-2 and TRBJ2-1): EAGVAQSPRYKIIEKRQSVAFWCNPISGHATLYWYQQILGQGPKLLIQFQNNGVVDDSQLPKDRFSAERLKGVDSTLKIQPAKLEDSAVYLCASSTLDRGTYNEQFFGPGTRLTVL.

This chain uses TRBV6-1 with TRBJ1-4; D unresolved. The V gene lost 1 base and the J gene lost 7 bases, with 10 bases spanning the gap. CDR3 length equals 14 residues. Per germline, CDR1 MNHNS and CDR2 SASEGT. The CDR3 DNA is TGTGCCAGCAGTGAAGTCTTTCTTGGTGAAAAACTGTTTTTT. Translation gives CASSEVFLGEKLFF.

This clone was seen only a few times. The rearrangement uses TRBV7-6 and TRBJ1-1, with TRBD1 matching 12 bases. V lost 7 bases and J lost 6; bases outside the gene matches: 6. Germline V gives CDR1 SGHVS, CDR2 FNYEAQ. The CDR3 length is 14 residues. The CDR3 loop reads CASIGTGGLAEAFF. The CDR3 DNA is TGTGCCAGCATTGGGACAGGGGGCTTAGCTGAAGCTTTCTTT.

The J gene is TRBJ1-6, the V gene TRBV23-1; D unresolved. TRBV23-1 is marked as an open reading frame, function uncertain. CDR3 size: 14 residues. V was trimmed by 4 bases and J by 6 bases, leaving 10 bases between them. CDR3 coding DNA: TGCGCCAGCAGTCCGGGCAGGTGTAATTCACCCCTCCACTTT. Translating it yields CASSPGRCNSPLHF.

The chain carries TRBV4-1 and TRBJ1-2; the D gene is possibly TRBD1 (6 bases). The V end lost 1 base, the J end lost 8 bases, and 14 bases lay between the germline ends. CDR1 and CDR2 (germline): MGHRA, YSYEKL. This CDR3 comprises 14 residues. CDR3 nucleotide sequence: TGCGCCAGCAGCCAAGGCTACAGGGAGTCGGGCTACACCTTC. Amino acid sequence: CASSQGYRESGYTF.

This clone was detected a few times. The chain recombines TRBV4-1 with TRBJ1-5; D may be TRBD1 (5 bases). Trimming removed 4 bases at V and 2 bases at J, with 12 bases between. Germline V gene data show CDR1 as MGHRA and CDR2 as YSYEKL. The CDR3 consists of 15 residues. CDR3 sequence: CASSPREGGNQPQHF. In nucleotides, the CDR3 is TGCGCCAGCAGCCCCCGTGAAGGGGGCAATCAGCCCCAGCATTTT.

The chain has TRBV6-5 and TRBJ2-7; TRBD1 matches at 10 bases. This CDR3 spans 15 amino acids. Germline values: CDR1 MNHEY, CDR2 SVGAGI. The V segment lost 4 bases and the J segment 2 bases; nucleotides outside the gene matches: 5. This CDR3 is CASSSPGQGTYEQYF. CDR3 bases: TGTGCCAGCAGTTCTCCGGGACAGGGGACCTACGAGCAGTACTTC.

A remark on this clone: Relative to the germline gene, one junction end is altered; a read error may explain this. The V gene is TRBV9, the J gene TRBJ2-7; 10 positions agree with TRBD2. The CDR3 is 16 amino acids. Per the germline V gene, CDR1 is SGDLS and CDR2 is YYNGEE. The CDR3 protein is CASSAVPSGGIPTMHF. CDR3 nucleotide sequence: TGTGCCAGCAGCGCGGTCCCTAGCGGGGGTATTCCTACGATGCACTTC.

The chain uses TRBV25-1 and TRBJ2-3, with 11 bases aligning to TRBD2. V was clipped by 7 bases and J by 7 bases; unmatched bases: 7. Germline CDR1 reads MGHDK; CDR2 reads SYGVNS. The CDR3 has 14 amino acids. The CDR3 bases are TGTGCCAGCAAGGCACTAGCGGGGGAGCATACGCAGTATTTT. Translated: CASKALAGEHTQYF.

The V gene is TRBV28, the J gene TRBJ2-7, with D unclear. Trimming shortened V by 5 bases and J by 3 bases, and 11 bases separated the two germline ends. Per germline, CDR1 MDHEN and CDR2 SYDVKM. This CDR3 contains 13 residues. DNA of the CDR3: TGTGCCAGCAGTGTGAGGCAGAGCTACGAGCAGTACTTC. It specifies CASSVRQSYEQYF.

V gene TRBV4-1 combines with J gene TRBJ2-1; 7 bases match TRBD1. Germline values: CDR1 MGHRA, CDR2 YSYEKL. There are 15 residues in the CDR3. V dropped 3 bases and J dropped 4; count of bases not matched to a gene: 6. This CDR3 is CASSQPGQPYNEQFF. Here the CDR3 DNA reads TGCGCCAGCAGCCAGCCGGGACAGCCTTACAATGAGCAGTTCTTC.